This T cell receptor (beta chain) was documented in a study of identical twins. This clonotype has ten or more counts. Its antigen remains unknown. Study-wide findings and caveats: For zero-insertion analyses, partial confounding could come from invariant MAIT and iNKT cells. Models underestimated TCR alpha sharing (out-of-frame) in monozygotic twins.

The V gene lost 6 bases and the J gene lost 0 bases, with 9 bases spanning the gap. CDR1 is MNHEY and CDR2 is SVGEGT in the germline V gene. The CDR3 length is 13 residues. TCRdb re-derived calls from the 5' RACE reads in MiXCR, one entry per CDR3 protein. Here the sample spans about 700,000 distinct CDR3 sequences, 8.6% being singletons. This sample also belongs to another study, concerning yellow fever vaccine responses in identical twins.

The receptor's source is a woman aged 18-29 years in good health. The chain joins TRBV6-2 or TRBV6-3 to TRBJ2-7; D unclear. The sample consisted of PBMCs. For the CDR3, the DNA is TGTGCCAGCAGAACGACTGGCTCCTACGAGCAGTACTTC. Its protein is CASRTTGSYEQYF.